This T cell receptor beta chain was sequenced during a study of CD8+ T cells in alopecia areata. Extraction of RNA preceded its reverse transcription into cDNA, which served as the sequencing template. TCRdb's copy holds only in-frame clones and misses some; the assay was immunoSEQ multiplex PCR. The table shows approximately 150,000 clones, with about 51% occurring only once. This TCR was recovered from a human donor with alopecia areata. The source was CD4+ T cells sorted from blood, collected at week 0.

As DNA, the CDR3 is TGTGCCAGCAGTTACCTAGCTGGAGGATACGAGACCCAGTACTTC. Translating it yields CASSYLAGGYETQYF. The gene calls are TRBV6-5 and TRBJ2-5, with D maybe TRBD2 (5 bases). The germline V and J ends were trimmed by 2 bases and 5 bases, with 15 bases remaining between them. The germline V gene encodes CDR1 MNHEY and CDR2 SVGAGI. This CDR3 comprises 15 residues.